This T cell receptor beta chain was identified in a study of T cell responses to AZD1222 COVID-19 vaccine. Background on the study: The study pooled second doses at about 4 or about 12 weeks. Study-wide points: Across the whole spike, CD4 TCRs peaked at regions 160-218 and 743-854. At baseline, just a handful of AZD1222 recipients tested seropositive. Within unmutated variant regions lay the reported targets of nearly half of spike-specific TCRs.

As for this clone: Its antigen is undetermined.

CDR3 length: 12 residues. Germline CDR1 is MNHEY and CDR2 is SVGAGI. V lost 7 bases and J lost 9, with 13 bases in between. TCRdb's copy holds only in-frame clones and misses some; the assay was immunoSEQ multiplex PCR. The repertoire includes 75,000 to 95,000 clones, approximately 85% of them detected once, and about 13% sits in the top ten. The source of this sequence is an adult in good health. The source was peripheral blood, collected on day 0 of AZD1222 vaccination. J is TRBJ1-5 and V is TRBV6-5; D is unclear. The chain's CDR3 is CASTTWVRPQHF. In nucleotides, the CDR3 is TGTGCCAGCACCACCTGGGTTCGGCCCCAGCATTTT.